Listed here are 13 T cell receptor beta chains from one sample, sequenced in a study of OX40 agonist ivuxolimab in advanced cancers. Libraries were prepared by immunoSEQ multiplex PCR; TCRdb keeps only in-frame clonotypes and omits some of them. In the table there are around 65,000 clones, approximately 90% of which are singletons. The input for sequencing was CD4+ or CD8+ T cells sorted from blood, taken in a trial of the OX40 agonist ivuxolimab. The receptors stem from an adult with an advanced solid tumor such as melanoma, head and neck, liver or kidney cancer.

The chain employs TRBV2 and TRBJ2-3; TRBD2 aligns across 9 bases. Germline assignment: CDR1 SNHLY and CDR2 FYNNEI. V lost 8 bases to trimming and J lost 2 bases; unmatched junction nucleotides: 2. The CDR3 is 13 amino acids. Written as DNA, the CDR3 is TGTGCCAGCTGGGGACTAGCCACAGATACGCAGTATTTT. This gives the protein CASWGLATDTQYF.

This chain uses TRBV5-1 with TRBJ2-7, with 8 bases that match TRBD2. After removal of 2 bases from V and 2 bases from J, the junction contained 0 bases not matched to a gene. The length of the CDR3 is 13 residues. CDR1 is SGHRS, CDR2 YFSETQ, per germline. CDR3 sequence (DNA): TGCGCCAGCAGCTTTAGCGGGGCCTACGAGCAGTACTTC. Its translation is CASSFSGAYEQYF.

V is TRBV27 and J is TRBJ2-5, with 8 bases aligning to TRBD2. V dropped 5 bases and J dropped 5; count of bases not matched to a gene: 4. CDR3 length equals 13 residues. Germline V lookup: CDR1 MNHEY, CDR2 SMNVEV (reference sequence). The CDR3 bases are TGTGCCAGCAGTGAAAGACTAGCGGAGACCCAGTACTTC. Amino acid sequence: CASSERLAETQYF.

This clone was counted a single time. The V call is TRBV7-9, the J call TRBJ2-7; D unresolved. V was clipped by 3 bases and J by 0 bases, with 9 bases between them. CDR3 length equals 14 residues. CDR1 is SEHNR, CDR2 FQNEAQ, per germline (reference sequence). The CDR3 sequence: CASSFPDSSYEQYF. The CDR3 DNA reads as TGTGCCAGCAGCTTCCCGGATAGCTCCTACGAGCAGTACTTC.

This clone was observed once. V and J are TRBV7-9 and TRBJ1-1; no definite D call. Germline-derived CDR1 and CDR2 are SEHNR and FQNEAQ (reference sequence). This CDR3 contains 12 residues. Deletions cut 2 bases from V and 2 bases from J, with 3 bases between. CDR3 DNA: TGTGCCAGCAGCTTACACAACACTGAAGCTTTCTTT. It codes for CASSLHNTEAFF.

The chain combines TRBV15 with TRBJ1-2, with a possible D match to TRBD1 (6 bases). The CDR3 has 18 residues. The germline CDR1 and CDR2 sequences are LNHNV and YYDKDF (reference sequence). V was shortened by 0 bases and J by 7 bases, with 24 bases between the two germline ends. CDR3 sequence (DNA): TGTGCCACCAGCAGAGATGAGAGCCCCGGGACCCAAGGGGGTGGCTACACCTTC. Translated: CATSRDESPGTQGGGYTF.

V is TRBV11-2 and J is TRBJ2-7, with TRBD2 matching 7 bases. V lost 8 bases to trimming and J lost 3 bases; unmatched junction nucleotides: 4. The germline gives CDR1 SGHAT, CDR2 FQNNGV. CDR3 length: 12 residues. CDR3 residues: CASSQRGYEQYF. As DNA, the CDR3 is TGTGCCAGCTCCCAGCGGGGCTACGAGCAGTACTTC.

This rearrangement joins TRBV6-5 to TRBJ2-3; TRBD1 matches at 9 bases. The ends lost 5 bases at V and 9 bases at J; junction bases unmatched: 9. This CDR3 contains 14 residues. The V gene's germline CDR1 is MNHEY and CDR2 SVGAGI. The CDR3 nucleotides are TGTGCCAGCAGTGAAGAAGGACAGGGGATAACGCAGTATTTT. Translating it yields CASSEEGQGITQYF.

The chain recombines TRBV30 with TRBJ1-5; unclear D gene. Deletions cut 1 base from V and 7 bases from J, with 8 bases between. CDR1 is GTSNPN, CDR2 SVGIG, per germline (reference sequence). The CDR3 loop spans 12 amino acids. The CDR3 reads CAWSEPRQPQHF. The CDR3, as DNA: TGTGCCTGGAGTGAACCGAGGCAGCCCCAGCATTTT.

CDR3 coding DNA: TGTGCCAGCAGCTTGTGGGACACCGGGGAGCTGTTTTTT. The encoded protein is CASSLWDTGELFF. V and J are TRBV5-4 and TRBJ2-2; D gene uncertain. The CDR3 sequence is 13 residues long. Looked up from germline, CDR1 is SGHNT and CDR2 is YYREEE (reference sequence). Between the trimmed V and J ends, which lost 1 base and 3 bases, there was a span of 4 bases.

The CDR3 nucleotides are TGTGCCAGCAGCTTCACAGGTCAGAACTATGGCTACACCTTC. Amino acids: CASSFTGQNYGYTF. The rearrangement links TRBV5-6 to TRBJ1-2; D might be TRBD1 (5 bases). The CDR3 consists of 14 residues. V lost 2 bases and J 2 bases, leaving 10 bases between the germline ends. Germline V lookup: CDR1 SGHDT, CDR2 YYEEEE.

The rearrangement joins TRBV4-1 to TRBJ2-2; D might be TRBD1 (5 bases). Germline CDR1 and CDR2: MGHRA and YSYEKL. CDR3 length: 14 residues. Trimming removed 1 base at V and 7 bases at J, with 10 bases between. DNA of the CDR3: TGCGCCAGCAGCCAAGTCCAAGGACACGGGGAGCTGTTTTTT. This codes for CASSQVQGHGELFF.

The genes are TRBV10-1 and TRBJ1-4, with D unclear. The germline V and J ends were trimmed by 4 bases and 7 bases, with 4 bases remaining between them. The CDR3 totals 11 residues. Germline V CDR1 and CDR2: WNHNN, SYGVQD (reference sequence). The CDR3 reads CASSGGEKLFF. The CDR3 DNA follows: TGCGCCAGCAGTGGTGGTGAAAAACTGTTTTTT.